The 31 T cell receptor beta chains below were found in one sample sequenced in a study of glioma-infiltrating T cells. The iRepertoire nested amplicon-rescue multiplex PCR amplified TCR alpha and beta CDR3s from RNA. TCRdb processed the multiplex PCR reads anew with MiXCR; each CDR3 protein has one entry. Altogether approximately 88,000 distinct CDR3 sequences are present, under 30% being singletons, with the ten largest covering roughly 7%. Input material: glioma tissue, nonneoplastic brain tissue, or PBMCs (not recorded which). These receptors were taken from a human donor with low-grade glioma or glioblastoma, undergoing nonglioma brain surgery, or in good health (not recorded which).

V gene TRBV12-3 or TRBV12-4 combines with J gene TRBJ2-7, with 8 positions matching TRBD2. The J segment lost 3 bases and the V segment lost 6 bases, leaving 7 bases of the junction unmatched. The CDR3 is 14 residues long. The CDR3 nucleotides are TGTGCCAGCAGGCCTCGTAGCGGGATCTACGAGCAGTACTTC. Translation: CASRPRSGIYEQYF.

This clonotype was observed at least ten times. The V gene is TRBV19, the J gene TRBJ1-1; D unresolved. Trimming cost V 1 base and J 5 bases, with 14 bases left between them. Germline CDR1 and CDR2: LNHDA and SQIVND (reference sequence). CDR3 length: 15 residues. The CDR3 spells CASSIGPPSTTEAFF. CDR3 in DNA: TGTGCCAGTAGTATAGGCCCCCCAAGTACAACTGAAGCTTTCTTT.

In DNA, the CDR3 is TGTGCCAGCAGAACGGGACAGACCTCCTACGAGCAGTACTTC. Translating gives CASRTGQTSYEQYF. The chain employs TRBV12-3 or TRBV12-4 and TRBJ2-7, with 7 bases lining up with TRBD1. CDR3 length: 14 residues. Germline trimming cut 6 bases from V and 0 bases from J; bases unmatched to any gene: 5.

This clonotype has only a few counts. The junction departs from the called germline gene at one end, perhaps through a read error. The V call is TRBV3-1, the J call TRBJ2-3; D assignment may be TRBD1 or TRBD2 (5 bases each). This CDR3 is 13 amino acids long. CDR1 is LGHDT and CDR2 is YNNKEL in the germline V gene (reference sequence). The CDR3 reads CASSRTDKGTPLF. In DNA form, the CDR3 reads TGTGCCAGCAGCCGGACGGACAAGGGGACGCCGCTTTTT.

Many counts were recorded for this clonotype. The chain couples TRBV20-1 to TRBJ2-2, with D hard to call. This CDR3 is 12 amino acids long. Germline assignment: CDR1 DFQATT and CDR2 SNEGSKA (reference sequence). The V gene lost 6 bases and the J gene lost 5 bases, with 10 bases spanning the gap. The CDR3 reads CSAAHQTGELFF. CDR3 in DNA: TGCAGTGCCGCCCACCAGACCGGGGAGCTGTTTTTT.

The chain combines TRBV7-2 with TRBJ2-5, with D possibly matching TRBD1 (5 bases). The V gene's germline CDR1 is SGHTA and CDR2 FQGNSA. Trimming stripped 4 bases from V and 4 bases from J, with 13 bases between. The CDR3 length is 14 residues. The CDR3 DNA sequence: TGTGCCAGCAGCTACCTGACAGATCGAGAGACCCAGTACTTC. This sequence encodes CASSYLTDRETQYF.

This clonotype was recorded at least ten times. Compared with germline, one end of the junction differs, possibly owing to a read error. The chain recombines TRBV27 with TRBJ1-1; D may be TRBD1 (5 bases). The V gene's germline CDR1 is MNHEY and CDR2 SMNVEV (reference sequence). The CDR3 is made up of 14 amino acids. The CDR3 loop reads CTSSFNRMNTEAFF. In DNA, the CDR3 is TGTACCAGCAGTTTCAACAGGATGAACACTGAAGCTTTCTTT.

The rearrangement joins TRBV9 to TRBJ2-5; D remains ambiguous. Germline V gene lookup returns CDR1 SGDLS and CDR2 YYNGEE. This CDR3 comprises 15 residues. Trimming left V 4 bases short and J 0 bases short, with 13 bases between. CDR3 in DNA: TGTGCCAGCAGCACCCACGCACTTTACCAAGAGACCCAGTACTTC. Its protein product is CASSTHALYQETQYF.

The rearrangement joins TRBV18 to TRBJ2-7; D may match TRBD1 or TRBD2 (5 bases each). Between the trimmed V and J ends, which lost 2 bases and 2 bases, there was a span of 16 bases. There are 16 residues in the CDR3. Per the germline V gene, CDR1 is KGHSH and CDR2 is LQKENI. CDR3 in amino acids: CASSPYGLGDPYEQYF. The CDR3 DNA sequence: TGTGCCAGCTCACCATATGGATTGGGGGACCCCTACGAGCAGTACTTC.

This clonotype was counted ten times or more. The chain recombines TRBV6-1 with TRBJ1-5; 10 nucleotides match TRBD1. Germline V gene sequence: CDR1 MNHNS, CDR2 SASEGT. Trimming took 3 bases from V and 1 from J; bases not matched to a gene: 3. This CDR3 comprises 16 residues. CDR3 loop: CASSDGDRGSNQPQHF. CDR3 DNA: TGTGCCAGCAGTGATGGGGACAGGGGAAGCAATCAGCCCCAGCATTTT.

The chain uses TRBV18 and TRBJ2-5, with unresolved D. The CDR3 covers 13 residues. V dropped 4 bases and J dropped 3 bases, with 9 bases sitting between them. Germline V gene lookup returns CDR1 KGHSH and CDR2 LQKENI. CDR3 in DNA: TGTGCCAGCTCACAGCGACGGGAAGAGACCCAGTACTTC. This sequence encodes CASSQRREETQYF.

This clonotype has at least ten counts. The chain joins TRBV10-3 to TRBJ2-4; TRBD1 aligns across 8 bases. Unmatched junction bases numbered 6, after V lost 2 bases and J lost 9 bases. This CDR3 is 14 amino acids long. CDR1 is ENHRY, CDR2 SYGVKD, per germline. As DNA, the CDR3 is TGTGCCATCAGTGAGGGACAGGGATTAGGCATTCAGTACTTC. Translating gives CAISEGQGLGIQYF.

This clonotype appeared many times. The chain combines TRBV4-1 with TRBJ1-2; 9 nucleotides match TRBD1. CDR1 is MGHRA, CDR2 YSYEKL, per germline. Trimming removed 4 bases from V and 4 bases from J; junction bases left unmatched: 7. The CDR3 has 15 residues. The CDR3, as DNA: TGCGCCAGCAGCCCTTCGGGACAGGGTATCTATGGCTACACCTTC. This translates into CASSPSGQGIYGYTF.

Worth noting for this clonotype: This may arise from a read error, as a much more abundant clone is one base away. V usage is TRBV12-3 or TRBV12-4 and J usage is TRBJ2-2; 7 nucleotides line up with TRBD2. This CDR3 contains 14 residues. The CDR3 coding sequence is TGTGCCAGCAGCGGGAGGAGGAACGCCGGGGAGCTGTTTTTT. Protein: CASSGRRNAGELFF.

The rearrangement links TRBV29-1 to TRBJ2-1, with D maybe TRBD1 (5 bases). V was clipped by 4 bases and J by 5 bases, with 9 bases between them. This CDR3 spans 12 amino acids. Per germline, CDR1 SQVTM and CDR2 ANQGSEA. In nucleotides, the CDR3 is TGCAGCGTTGTCAGGGTTGACAATGAGCAGTTCTTC. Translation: CSVVRVDNEQFF.

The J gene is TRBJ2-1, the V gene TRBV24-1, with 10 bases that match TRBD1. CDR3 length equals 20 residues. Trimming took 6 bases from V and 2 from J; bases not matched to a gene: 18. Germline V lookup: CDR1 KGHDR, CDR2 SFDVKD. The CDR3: CATSPRPGQGFIGTYNEQFF. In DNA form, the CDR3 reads TGTGCCACCAGTCCTCGGCCGGGACAGGGGTTTATCGGCACCTACAATGAGCAGTTCTTC.

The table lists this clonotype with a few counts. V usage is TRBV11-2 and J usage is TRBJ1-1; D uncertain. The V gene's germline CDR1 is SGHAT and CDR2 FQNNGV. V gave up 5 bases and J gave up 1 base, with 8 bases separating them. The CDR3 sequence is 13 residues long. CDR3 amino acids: CASSPSQNTEAFF. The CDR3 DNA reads TGTGCCAGCAGCCCAAGTCAGAACACTGAAGCTTTCTTT.

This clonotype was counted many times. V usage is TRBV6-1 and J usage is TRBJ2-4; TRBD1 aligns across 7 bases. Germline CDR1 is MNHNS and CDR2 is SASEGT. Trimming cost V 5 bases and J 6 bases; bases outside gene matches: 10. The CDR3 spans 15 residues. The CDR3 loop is CASSSAGTEINIQYF. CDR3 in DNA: TGTGCCAGCAGTTCGGCCGGGACAGAGATAAACATTCAGTACTTC.

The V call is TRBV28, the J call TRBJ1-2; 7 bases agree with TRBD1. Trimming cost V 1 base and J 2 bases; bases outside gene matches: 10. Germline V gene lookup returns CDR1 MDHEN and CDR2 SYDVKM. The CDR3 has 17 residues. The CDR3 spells CASSLSVGAGGNYGYTF. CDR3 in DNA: TGTGCCAGCAGTTTATCGGTGGGGGCAGGGGGGAACTATGGCTACACCTTC.

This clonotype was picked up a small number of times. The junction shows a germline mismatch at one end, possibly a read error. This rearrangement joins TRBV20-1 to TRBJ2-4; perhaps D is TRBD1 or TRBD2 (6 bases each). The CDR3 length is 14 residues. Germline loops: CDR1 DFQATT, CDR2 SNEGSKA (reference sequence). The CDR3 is CGARDNRGTYIQYF. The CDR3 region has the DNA TGCGGTGCTAGAGACAACCGGGGGACATACATTCAGTACTTC.

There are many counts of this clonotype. The CDR3 protein is CASSLAGGRTGNTIYF. The CDR3 DNA reads as TGTGCCAGCAGCTTAGCCGGGGGCAGGACGGGAAACACCATATATTTT. The chain combines TRBV7-2 with TRBJ1-3; D perhaps matches TRBD1 (6 bases). The V gene's germline CDR1 is SGHTA and CDR2 FQGNSA. CDR3 length equals 16 residues. Trimming removed 0 bases at V and 4 bases at J, with 13 bases between.

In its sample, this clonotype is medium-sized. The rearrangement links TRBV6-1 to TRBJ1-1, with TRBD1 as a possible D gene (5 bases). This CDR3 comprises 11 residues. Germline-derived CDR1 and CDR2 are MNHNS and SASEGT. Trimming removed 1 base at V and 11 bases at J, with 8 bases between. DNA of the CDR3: TGTGCCAGCAGTGAAGTGGGGGAGGCTTTCTTT. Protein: CASSEVGEAFF.

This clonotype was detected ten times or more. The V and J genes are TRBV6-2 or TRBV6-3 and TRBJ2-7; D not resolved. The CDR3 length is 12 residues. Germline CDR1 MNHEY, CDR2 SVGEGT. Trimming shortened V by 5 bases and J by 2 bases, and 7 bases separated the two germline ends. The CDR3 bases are TGTGCCAGCAGTCCCCTCACCTACGAGCAGTACTTC. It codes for CASSPLTYEQYF.

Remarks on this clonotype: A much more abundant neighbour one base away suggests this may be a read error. CDR3 sequence: CASTQRGGVSYKQYF. The DNA for the CDR3 is TGTGCCAGCACCCAGAGAGGGGGAGTATCCTACAAGCAGTACTTC. This chain connects TRBV27 to TRBJ2-7; maybe TRBD1 (6 bases). The CDR3 covers 15 residues. In germline, CDR1 is MNHEY, CDR2 SMNVEV (reference sequence).

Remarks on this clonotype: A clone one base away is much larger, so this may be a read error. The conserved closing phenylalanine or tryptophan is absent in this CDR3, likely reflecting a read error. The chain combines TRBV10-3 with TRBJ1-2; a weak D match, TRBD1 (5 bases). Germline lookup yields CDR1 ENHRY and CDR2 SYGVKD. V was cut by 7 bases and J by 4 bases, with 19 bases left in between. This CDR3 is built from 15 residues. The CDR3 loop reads CAIKPPGPRGYGYTL. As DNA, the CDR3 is TGTGCCATCAAACCTCCGGGCCCAAGGGGCTATGGCTACACCCTC.

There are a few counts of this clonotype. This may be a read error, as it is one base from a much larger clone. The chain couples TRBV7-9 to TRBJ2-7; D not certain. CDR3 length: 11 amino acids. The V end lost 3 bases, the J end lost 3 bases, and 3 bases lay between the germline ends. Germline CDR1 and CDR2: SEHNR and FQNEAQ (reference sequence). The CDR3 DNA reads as TGTGCCAGCAGCTTCATCTACGAGCAGTACTTC. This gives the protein CASSFIYEQYF.

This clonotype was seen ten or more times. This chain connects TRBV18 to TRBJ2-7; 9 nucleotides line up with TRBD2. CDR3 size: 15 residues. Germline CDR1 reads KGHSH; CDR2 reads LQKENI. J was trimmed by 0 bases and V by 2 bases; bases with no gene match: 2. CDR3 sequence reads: CASSPVAGASYEQYF. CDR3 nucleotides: TGTGCCAGCTCACCAGTAGCGGGGGCCTCCTACGAGCAGTACTTC.

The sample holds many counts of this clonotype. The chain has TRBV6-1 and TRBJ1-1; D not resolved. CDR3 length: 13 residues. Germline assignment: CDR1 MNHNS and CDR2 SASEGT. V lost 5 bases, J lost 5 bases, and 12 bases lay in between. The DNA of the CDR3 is TGTGCCAGCAGTTACGAGGGCTTGACTGAAGCTTTCTTT. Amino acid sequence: CASSYEGLTEAFF.

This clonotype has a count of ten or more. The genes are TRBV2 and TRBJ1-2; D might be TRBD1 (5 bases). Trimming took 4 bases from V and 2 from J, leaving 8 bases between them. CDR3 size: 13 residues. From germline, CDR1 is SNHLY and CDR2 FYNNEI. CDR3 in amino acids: CASSAGSNYGYTF. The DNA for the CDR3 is TGTGCCAGCAGTGCAGGGTCCAACTATGGCTACACCTTC.

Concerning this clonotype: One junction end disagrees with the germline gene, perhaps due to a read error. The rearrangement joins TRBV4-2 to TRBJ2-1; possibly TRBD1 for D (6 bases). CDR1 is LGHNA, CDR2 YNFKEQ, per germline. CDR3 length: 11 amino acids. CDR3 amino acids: CASNQGYKQFF. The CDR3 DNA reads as TGTGCCAGCAACCAGGGGTACAAGCAATTCTTC.

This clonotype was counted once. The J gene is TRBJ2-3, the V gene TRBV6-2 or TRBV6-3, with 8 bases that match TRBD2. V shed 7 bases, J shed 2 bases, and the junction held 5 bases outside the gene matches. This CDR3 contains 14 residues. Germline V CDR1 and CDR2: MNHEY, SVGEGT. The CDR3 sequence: CASKLAGLTDTQYF. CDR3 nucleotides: TGTGCCAGCAAGCTAGCGGGTCTCACAGATACGCAGTATTTT.